Presented here are 5 T cell receptor beta chains from one specimen sequenced in a study of cytomegalovirus exposure and HLA in healthy donors. Primers: 60 Vbeta forward and 13 Jbeta reverse. Some clones are missing from TCRdb's copy, which holds only in-frame ones; the method was immunoSEQ multiplex PCR. The data contain about 160,000 clones, less than 90% of them singletons. The sequencing sample was made of PBMCs. All receptors come from a boy under 10 years old in good health and CMV-seronegative.

The rearrangement uses TRBV5-5 and TRBJ2-5, with 12 bases aligning to TRBD2. The CDR3 runs to 17 residues. V lost 4 bases and J lost 4; bases outside the gene matches: 11. From germline, CDR1 is SGHKS and CDR2 YYEKEE (reference sequence). This CDR3 is CASSELRLAGVSETQYF. For the CDR3, the DNA is TGTGCCAGCAGCGAACTAAGACTAGCGGGAGTGTCAGAGACCCAGTACTTC.

The V and J genes are TRBV12-5 and TRBJ2-3, with D possibly being TRBD2 (5 bases). Trimming left V 3 bases short and J 1 base short, with 14 bases between. The CDR3 has 16 residues. The germline gives CDR1 LGHNT, CDR2 FRNRAP. As DNA, the CDR3 is TGTGCTAGTGGTTTAAAACTAGACCACCGCACAGATACGCAGTATTTT. It is translated as CASGLKLDHRTDTQYF.

This clone was detected a few times. This chain connects TRBV29-1 to TRBJ1-2, with D unclear. In germline, CDR1 is SQVTM, CDR2 ANQGSEA. CDR3 length: 14 amino acids. Trimming removed 4 bases from V and 7 bases from J, with 19 bases in between. CDR3 residues: CSVVRDGGVGGYTF. As DNA, the CDR3 is TGCAGCGTTGTTCGAGACGGAGGCGTCGGTGGCTACACCTTC.

This chain connects TRBV21-1 to TRBJ2-7; the table's D call TRBD2 went unverified against the DNA. TRBV21-1 is deemed a pseudogene. The CDR3 is 15 amino acids. The CDR3 DNA is TGTGCCAGCAGGTCGGGGAGCGGGATAAACTACGAGCAGTACTTC. It encodes CASRSGSGINYEQYF.

The rearrangement joins TRBV29-1 to TRBJ2-1, with 8 positions matching TRBD2. The CDR3 is made up of 15 amino acids. Germline lookup yields CDR1 SQVTM and CDR2 ANQGSEA. After removal of 4 bases from V and 0 bases from J, the junction contained 5 bases not matched to a gene. The CDR3 region has the DNA TGCAGCGTTGCAAACGGGAGGGCCTCCTACAATGAGCAGTTCTTC. This sequence encodes CSVANGRASYNEQFF.